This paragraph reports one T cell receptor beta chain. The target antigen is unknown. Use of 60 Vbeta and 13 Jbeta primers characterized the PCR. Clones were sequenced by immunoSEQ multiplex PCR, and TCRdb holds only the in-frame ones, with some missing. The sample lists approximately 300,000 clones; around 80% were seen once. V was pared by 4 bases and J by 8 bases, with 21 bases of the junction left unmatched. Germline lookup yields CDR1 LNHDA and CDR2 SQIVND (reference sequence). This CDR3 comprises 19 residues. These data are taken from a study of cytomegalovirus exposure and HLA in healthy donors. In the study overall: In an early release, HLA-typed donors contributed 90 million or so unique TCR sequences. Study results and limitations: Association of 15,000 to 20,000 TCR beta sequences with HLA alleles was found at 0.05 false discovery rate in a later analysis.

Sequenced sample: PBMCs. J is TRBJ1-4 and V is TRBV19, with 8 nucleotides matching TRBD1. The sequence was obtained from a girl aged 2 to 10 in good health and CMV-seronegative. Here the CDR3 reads CASSTWTGSVRRREEKLFF. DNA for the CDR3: TGTGCCAGTAGTACCTGGACAGGGAGCGTCCGGAGGCGGGAGGAAAAACTGTTTTTT.